One T cell receptor (beta chain) is described in this entry. Under the authors' procedure: Reference gene primer amplification gave estimated nucleated cell counts. Clones were read by immunoSEQ multiplex PCR, and TCRdb kept only the in-frame ones, dropping some. The V and J calls and the clone size are those of that table, but D and trimming were determined from the DNA. This sample has roughly 100,000 clones, with 75% to 95% found just once. This record belongs to a study of blood T cell repertoires in COVID-19. The overall study: Samples representing acute and convalescent COVID-19 were sourced from the United States, Italy and Spain. PBMCs, B-cell-depleted T cells, or T cells were the source of the cDNA or gDNA that made up the material.

Germline V CDR1 and CDR2: ENHRY, SYGVKD. This CDR3 region has 13 residues. V lost 5 bases and J 5 bases, leaving 12 bases between the germline ends. The sample taken for sequencing was peripheral blood. The clonotype comes from a woman aged 45-65 years in a cohort sampled during active COVID-19. The chain links TRBV10-3 to TRBJ2-5; possibly TRBD2 for D (5 bases). The CDR3 loop reads CAISPSGEETQYF. The CDR3 DNA reads as TGTGCCATCAGTCCATCCGGGGAGGAGACCCAGTACTTC.